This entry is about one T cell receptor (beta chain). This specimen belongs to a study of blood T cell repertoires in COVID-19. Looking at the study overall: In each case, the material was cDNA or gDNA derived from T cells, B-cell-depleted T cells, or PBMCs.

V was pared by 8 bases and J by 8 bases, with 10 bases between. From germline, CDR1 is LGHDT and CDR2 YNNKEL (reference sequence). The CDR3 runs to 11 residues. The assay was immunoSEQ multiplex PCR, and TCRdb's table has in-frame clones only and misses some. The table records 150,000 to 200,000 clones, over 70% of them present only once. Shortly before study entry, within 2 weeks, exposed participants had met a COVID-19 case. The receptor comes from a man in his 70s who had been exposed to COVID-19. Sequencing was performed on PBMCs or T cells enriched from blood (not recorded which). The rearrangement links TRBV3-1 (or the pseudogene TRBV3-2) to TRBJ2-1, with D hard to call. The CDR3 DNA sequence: TGTGCCAGCCGCGCGATAGATGAGCAGTTCTTC. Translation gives CASRAIDEQFF.